This TCR beta chain is from a study of CD8+ T cells in alopecia areata. At the level of the study: Tofacitinib administration to treated patients was oral, at 5 to 10 mg twice daily. Points from the study as a whole: Many expanded lesional clones persisted in scalp and blood during tofacitinib treatment.

With 1 base removed from V and 6 bases from J, the gap between germline ends came to 11 bases. The CDR3 covers 14 residues. CDR1 is MGHRA and CDR2 is YSYEKL in the germline V gene. A word on this clone: The antigen remains unidentified.

Regarding treatment: oral pan-JAK inhibitor, 5-10 mg twice daily. The authors extracted RNA and reverse transcribed it into cDNA as the sequencing template. TCRdb's copy holds only in-frame clones and misses some; the assay was immunoSEQ multiplex PCR. Of 180,000 or so clones listed, nearly 60% are singletons. The TCR comes from a human donor with alopecia areata. The V call is TRBV4-1, the J call TRBJ2-3; TRBD1 is a possible D gene (5 bases). Sequencing was performed on CD4+ T cells sorted from blood, taken at week 24, from a patient treated with tofacitinib. The CDR3 coding sequence is TGCGCCAGCAGCCAAGTAGGGGTGAGGGATACGCAGTATTTT. Encoded protein: CASSQVGVRDTQYF.